These 19 T cell receptor beta chains were sequenced from one sample in a study of T-cell memory formation after mild COVID-19. TCRdb recomputed calls from the 5' RACE reads with MiXCR, one row per CDR3 protein. The repertoire holds about 210,000 distinct CDR3 sequences, 10% seen once, with less than 4% in the top ten. Sequencing was carried out using PBMCs or a T cell subset sorted from them (not recorded which). Source of these receptors: a young man who had mild COVID-19 (a few samples of this study predate the infection). Cell type and time point are not known.

The sample holds many counts of this clonotype. The chain uses TRBV3-1 and TRBJ2-7; D may be TRBD1 (5 bases). The germline V and J ends were trimmed by 4 bases and 0 bases, with 19 bases remaining between them. The CDR3 length is 17 residues. The germline CDR1 and CDR2 sequences are LGHDT and YNNKEL (reference sequence). The CDR3 sequence: CASSPAVLWGSSYEQYV. The CDR3 nucleotides read TGTGCCAGCAGCCCCGCCGTATTATGGGGCAGCTCCTACGAGCAGTACGTC.

This clonotype has more than one count but fewer than ten. The V gene is TRBV6-6, the J gene TRBJ2-7, with 8 bases fitting TRBD2. The CDR3 has 17 residues. Losses at the gene ends were 2 bases for V and 0 bases for J; bases not matched to a gene: 9. CDR1 MNHNY and CDR2 SVGAGI come from the germline V gene (reference sequence). The CDR3 region is CASSYSSAGGYSYEQYF. The DNA of the CDR3 is TGTGCCAGCAGTTACAGTTCCGCGGGGGGATACTCCTACGAGCAGTACTTC.

Only a few counts were recorded for this clonotype. V and J are TRBV4-3 and TRBJ1-1; D is possibly TRBD1 (6 bases). The germline V gene encodes CDR1 LGHNA and CDR2 YSLEER. The CDR3 spans 18 residues. Trimming pared 0 bases from V and 1 base from J, leaving 18 bases between. CDR3 coding DNA: TGCGCCAGCAGCCAAGATCCTGAACCGACAGGTTGGAACACTGAAGCTTTCTTT. Protein sequence: CASSQDPEPTGWNTEAFF.

There are a few counts of this clonotype. V gene TRBV12-3 or TRBV12-4 combines with J gene TRBJ2-2; the D gene is possibly TRBD2 (5 bases). Trimming cost V 2 bases and J 1 base, with 8 bases left between them. The CDR3 has 15 amino acids. CDR3 loop: CASSLSGRNTGELFF. Written as DNA, the CDR3 is TGTGCCAGCAGTTTAAGTGGGAGGAACACCGGGGAGCTGTTTTTT.

This clonotype occurred a few times. V and J are TRBV7-9 and TRBJ1-2; D is perhaps TRBD1 (5 bases). There are 13 residues in the CDR3. CDR1 and CDR2 (germline): SEHNR, FQNEAQ (reference sequence). V shed 5 bases and J shed 3 bases, with 10 bases lying between them. The CDR3 sequence: CASSETAYYGYTF. The CDR3 bases are TGTGCCAGCAGCGAGACAGCCTACTATGGCTACACCTTC. Full variable domain (remainder filled in from reference TRBV7-9 and TRBJ1-2): DTGVSQNPRHKITKRGQNVTFRCDPISEHNRLYWYRQTLGQGPEFLTYFQNEAQLEKSRLLSDRFSAERPKGSFSTLEIQRTEQGDSAMYLCASSETAYYGYTFGSGTRLTVV.

This clonotype was seen repeatedly, ten times or more. V is TRBV5-1 and J is TRBJ2-5; D unclear. This CDR3 has 13 amino acids. Germline CDR1 is SGHRS and CDR2 is YFSETQ. Trimming cost V 4 bases and J 1 base, with 8 bases left between them. DNA for the CDR3: TGCGCCAGCAGCAGTCAGAGCCAAGAGACCCAGTACTTC. It yields the protein CASSSQSQETQYF.

This clonotype was counted a few times. The chain employs TRBV5-1 and TRBJ2-3, with TRBD2 matching 9 bases. The germline gives CDR1 SGHRS, CDR2 YFSETQ. This CDR3 spans 15 amino acids. V dropped 0 bases and J dropped 2; count of bases not matched to a gene: 1. CDR3 protein: CASSLGLAVTDTQYF. The CDR3, as DNA: TGCGCCAGCAGCTTGGGACTAGCGGTCACAGATACGCAGTATTTT.

This clonotype was picked up many times. V is TRBV5-4 and J is TRBJ2-2, with 8 nucleotides matching TRBD2. Trimming at V came to 4 bases and at J to 5 bases, leaving 7 bases not matched to a gene. The CDR3 has 15 residues. Looked up from germline, CDR1 is SGHNT and CDR2 is YYREEE (reference sequence). The CDR3: CASSPRTSLTGELFF. The CDR3 DNA reads TGTGCCAGCAGCCCGAGGACTAGCCTAACCGGGGAGCTGTTTTTT. Supplemented by reference TRBV5-4 and TRBJ2-2, the full variable domain reads ETGVTQSPTHLIKTRGQQVTLRCSSQSGHNTVSWYQQALGQGPQFIFQYYREEENGRGNFPPRFSGLQFPNYSSELNVNALELDDSALYLCASSPRTSLTGELFFGEGSRLTVL.

This chain uses TRBV5-1 with TRBJ2-3; TRBD1 aligns across 10 bases. Germline loops: CDR1 SGHRS, CDR2 YFSETQ. V lost 4 bases to trimming and J lost 4 bases; unmatched junction nucleotides: 3. The CDR3 is made up of 14 amino acids. The CDR3 DNA is TGCGCCAGCAGCGGACAGGGGGGCTCAGATACGCAGTATTTT. Its translation: CASSGQGGSDTQYF.

The chain links TRBV5-6 to TRBJ2-7; no firm D call. The CDR3 length is 13 residues. Germline V CDR1 and CDR2: SGHDT, YYEEEE. V was trimmed by 2 bases and J by 0 bases, leaving 6 bases between them. CDR3 loop: CASSFGDSYEQYF. The CDR3 DNA follows: TGTGCCAGCAGCTTTGGAGACTCCTACGAGCAGTACTTC. Looking up the rest from reference TRBV5-6 and TRBJ2-7 gives the full variable domain: DAGVTQSPTHLIKTRGQQVTLRCSPKSGHDTVSWYQQALGQGPQFIFQYYEEEERQRGNFPDRFSGHQFPNYSSELNVNALLLGDSALYLCASSFGDSYEQYFGPGTRLTVT.

CDR3 sequence reads: CAWSVAGLAGGLAQTQYF. CDR3 nucleotides: TGTGCCTGGAGTGTTGCGGGACTAGCGGGGGGGCTTGCACAGACCCAGTACTTC. This sequence joins TRBV30 and TRBJ2-5; the match to TRBD2 covers 16 bases. The CDR3 is 18 amino acids. V lost 0 bases to trimming and J lost 6 bases; unmatched junction nucleotides: 10. Germline V gene sequence: CDR1 GTSNPN, CDR2 SVGIG (reference sequence).

There are a few counts of this clonotype. The J gene is TRBJ2-5, the V gene TRBV4-1; a weak D match, TRBD1 (5 bases). Looked up from germline, CDR1 is MGHRA and CDR2 is YSYEKL. Trimming pared 3 bases from V and 5 bases from J, leaving 19 bases between. The CDR3 runs to 16 residues. The CDR3 bases are TGCGCCAGCAGCCAGGGCTGGACATACCCTGGGGAGACCCAGTACTTC. It yields the protein CASSQGWTYPGETQYF.

This clonotype turned up a few times. The V gene is TRBV7-8, the J gene TRBJ2-6; D is possibly TRBD1 (5 bases). Trimming removed 2 bases from V and 3 bases from J, with 11 bases in between. This CDR3 comprises 16 residues. Germline V CDR1 and CDR2: SGHVS, FQNEAQ. The CDR3 sequence is CASSLTRASGANVLTF. CDR3 in DNA: TGTGCCAGCAGCTTAACCAGGGCGAGTGGGGCCAACGTCCTGACTTTC. Based on the CDR3 plus reference TRBV7-8 and TRBJ2-6, the full variable domain is GAGVSQSPRYKVAKRGQDVALRCDPISGHVSLFWYQQALGQGPEFLTYFQNEAQLDKSGLPSDRFFAERPEGSVSTLKIQRTQQEDSAVYLCASSLTRASGANVLTFGAGSRLTVL.

In this sample, this clonotype turned up many times. This sequence joins TRBV4-1 and TRBJ2-1; TRBD2 is a possible D gene (7 bases). The CDR3 runs to 14 residues. Trimming took off 2 bases at V and 13 bases at J, with 18 bases between the two ends. Germline CDR1 MGHRA, CDR2 YSYEKL. This CDR3 is CASSQPGGGGVQFF. CDR3 DNA sequence: TGCGCCAGCAGCCAACCGGGGGGCGGGGGAGTCCAGTTCTTC.

This chain links TRBV3-1 with TRBJ2-1; D possibly corresponds to TRBD2 (6 bases). V gave up 0 bases and J gave up 9 bases, with 6 bases separating them. There are 12 residues in the CDR3. The germline CDR1 and CDR2 sequences are LGHDT and YNNKEL (reference sequence). CDR3 sequence (DNA): TGTGCCAGCAGCCAAGAGCGGGGTGAGCAGTTCTTC. Protein: CASSQERGEQFF.

V is TRBV10-3 and J is TRBJ2-5; the match to TRBD1 covers 7 bases. The germline CDR1 and CDR2 sequences are ENHRY and SYGVKD. V lost 7 bases to trimming and J lost 5 bases; unmatched junction nucleotides: 7. The CDR3 is made up of 13 amino acids. The CDR3 here is CAITDQGVETQYF. As DNA, the CDR3 is TGTGCCATCACAGATCAGGGGGTTGAGACCCAGTACTTC.

V gene TRBV7-2 combines with J gene TRBJ1-6; D remains unclear. With 1 base removed from V and 0 bases from J, the gap between germline ends came to 13 bases. Germline V CDR1 and CDR2: SGHTA, FQGNSA. This CDR3 is 18 amino acids long. Here the CDR3 DNA reads TGTGCCAGCAGCTTAGGAGAGAGTAAAGGCTCCTATAATTCACCCCTCCACTTT. Residues: CASSLGESKGSYNSPLHF.

This clonotype was picked up a small number of times. This chain connects TRBV5-1 to TRBJ2-3; 13 nucleotides match TRBD2. V gave up 3 bases and J gave up 4 bases; unmatched junction bases: 8. Germline-derived CDR1 and CDR2 are SGHRS and YFSETQ. The CDR3 is 17 amino acids. The DNA for the CDR3 is TGCGCCAGCAGCTGGCCCGGGACTAGCGGGGACGCAGATACGCAGTATTTT. Translated, it gives CASSWPGTSGDADTQYF.

This clonotype has a handful of counts. J is TRBJ1-2 and V is TRBV4-2; D is unclear. V was cut by 0 bases and J by 9 bases, with 14 bases left in between. The germline V gene encodes CDR1 LGHNA and CDR2 YNFKEQ. The CDR3 runs to 14 residues. The CDR3 DNA is TGTGCCAGCAGCCAAGATCTGGACCCCAGGCGCTACACCTTC. It translates to CASSQDLDPRRYTF.